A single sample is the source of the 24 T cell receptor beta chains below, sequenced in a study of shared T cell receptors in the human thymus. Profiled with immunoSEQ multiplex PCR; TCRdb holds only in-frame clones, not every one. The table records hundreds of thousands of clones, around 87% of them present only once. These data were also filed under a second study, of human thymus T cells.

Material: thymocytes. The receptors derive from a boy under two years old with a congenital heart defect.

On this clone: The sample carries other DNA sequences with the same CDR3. DNA for the CDR3: TGCGCCAGCAGCCCGGGGAACTCCCCCCTCCACTTT. It codes for CASSPGNSPLHF. The chain uses TRBV5-1 and TRBJ1-6; no clear D. This CDR3 region has 12 residues. V was pared by 4 bases and J by 13 bases, with 12 bases between. From germline, CDR1 is SGHRS and CDR2 YFSETQ.

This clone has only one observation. The CDR3 nucleotides are TGTGCTAGTGGTTTGCCCAGCGACAGGGACAACACCGGGGAGCTGTTTTTT. Encoded protein: CASGLPSDRDNTGELFF. The chain carries TRBV12-5 and TRBJ2-2, with 7 bases fitting TRBD1. The CDR3 is 17 amino acids. The germline CDR1 and CDR2 sequences are LGHNT and FRNRAP. V was pared by 2 bases and J by 2 bases, with 8 bases of the junction left unmatched.

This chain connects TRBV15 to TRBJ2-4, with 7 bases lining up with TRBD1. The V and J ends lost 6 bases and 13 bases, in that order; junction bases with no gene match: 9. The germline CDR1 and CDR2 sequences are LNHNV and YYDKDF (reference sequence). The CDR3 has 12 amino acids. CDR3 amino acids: CATRHRQGQQYF. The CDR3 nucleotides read TGTGCCACCAGACACCGACAGGGTCAACAGTACTTC.

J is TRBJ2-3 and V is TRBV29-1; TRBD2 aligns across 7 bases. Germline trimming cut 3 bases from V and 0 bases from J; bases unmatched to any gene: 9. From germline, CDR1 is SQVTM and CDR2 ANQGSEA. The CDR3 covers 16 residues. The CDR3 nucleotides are TGCAGCGTTGAGCGGGGGACGTCAAATAGCACAGATACGCAGTATTTT. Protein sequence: CSVERGTSNSTDTQYF.

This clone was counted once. For the CDR3, the DNA is TGTGCCTGGAGCCCACAGGGAGCAAGCAATCAGCCCCAGCATTTT. It is translated as CAWSPQGASNQPQHF. The chain recombines TRBV30 with TRBJ1-5; weak D call: TRBD1 (6 bases). The CDR3 is made up of 15 amino acids. The ends were cut back, 3 bases at V and 1 base at J, with 13 bases in the middle. Germline CDR1 GTSNPN, CDR2 SVGIG (reference sequence).

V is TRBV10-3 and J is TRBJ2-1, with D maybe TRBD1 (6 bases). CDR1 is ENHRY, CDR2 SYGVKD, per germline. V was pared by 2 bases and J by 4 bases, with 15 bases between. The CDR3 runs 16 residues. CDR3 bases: TGTGCCATCAGTGAGACTGACCCAGGGGTGTACAATGAGCAGTTCTTC. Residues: CAISETDPGVYNEQFF.

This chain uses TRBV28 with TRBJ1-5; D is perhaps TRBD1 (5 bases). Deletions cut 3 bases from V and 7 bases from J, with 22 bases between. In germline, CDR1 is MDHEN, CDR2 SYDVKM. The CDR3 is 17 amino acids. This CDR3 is CASSFRVGPYPIQPQHF. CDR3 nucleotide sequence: TGTGCCAGCAGTTTCAGGGTTGGGCCCTATCCAATCCAGCCCCAGCATTTT.

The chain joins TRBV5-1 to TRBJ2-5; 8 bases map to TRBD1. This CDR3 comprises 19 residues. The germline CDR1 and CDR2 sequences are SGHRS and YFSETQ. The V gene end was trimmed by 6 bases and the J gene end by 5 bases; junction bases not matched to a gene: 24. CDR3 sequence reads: CASTPDRDPGTDPGETQYF. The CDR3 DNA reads TGCGCCAGCACGCCGGACAGGGACCCCGGTACTGACCCCGGTGAGACCCAGTACTTC.

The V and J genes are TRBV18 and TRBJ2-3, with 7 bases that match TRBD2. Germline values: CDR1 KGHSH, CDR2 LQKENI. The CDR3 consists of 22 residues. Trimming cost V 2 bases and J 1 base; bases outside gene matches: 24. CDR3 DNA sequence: TGTGCCAGCTCACCAAAGCGAGGGACTAAGCGGGAACCACGTTCCGGCACAGATACGCAGTATTTT. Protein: CASSPKRGTKREPRSGTDTQYF.

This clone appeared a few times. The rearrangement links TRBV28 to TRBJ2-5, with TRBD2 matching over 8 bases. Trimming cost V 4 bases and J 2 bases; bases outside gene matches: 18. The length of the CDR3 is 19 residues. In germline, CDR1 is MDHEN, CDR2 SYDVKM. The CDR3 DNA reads TGTGCCAGCAGTTCTCCGAGCGGGGGCCCCTCCCTTGGGCAAGAGACCCAGTACTTC. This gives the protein CASSSPSGGPSLGQETQYF.

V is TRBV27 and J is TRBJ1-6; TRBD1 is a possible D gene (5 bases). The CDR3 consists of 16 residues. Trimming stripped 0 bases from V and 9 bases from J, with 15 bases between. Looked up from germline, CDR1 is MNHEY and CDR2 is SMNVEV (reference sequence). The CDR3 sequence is CASSLSLPGSGSPLHF. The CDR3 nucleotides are TGTGCCAGCAGTTTATCCCTACCAGGGTCGGGTTCACCCCTCCACTTT.

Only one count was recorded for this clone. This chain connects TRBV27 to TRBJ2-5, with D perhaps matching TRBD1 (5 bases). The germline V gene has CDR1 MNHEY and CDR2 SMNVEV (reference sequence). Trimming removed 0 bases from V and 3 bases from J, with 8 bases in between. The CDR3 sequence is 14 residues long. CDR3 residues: CASSLSTDKETQYF. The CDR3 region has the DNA TGTGCCAGCAGTTTATCGACAGATAAAGAGACCCAGTACTTC.

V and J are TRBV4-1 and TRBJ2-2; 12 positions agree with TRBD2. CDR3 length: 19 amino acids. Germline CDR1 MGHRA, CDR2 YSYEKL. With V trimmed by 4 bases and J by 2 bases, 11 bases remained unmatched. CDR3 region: CASSRPLLAGGKNTGELFF. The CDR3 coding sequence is TGCGCCAGCAGCCGGCCTTTACTAGCGGGAGGCAAAAACACCGGGGAGCTGTTTTTT.

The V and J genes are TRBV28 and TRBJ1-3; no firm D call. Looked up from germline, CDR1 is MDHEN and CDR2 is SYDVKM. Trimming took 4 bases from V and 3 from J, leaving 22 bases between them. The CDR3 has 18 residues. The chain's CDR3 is CASSSPHGRTRRGNTIYF. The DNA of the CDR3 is TGTGCCAGCAGTTCCCCCCATGGGAGGACCCGTCGTGGAAACACCATATATTTT.

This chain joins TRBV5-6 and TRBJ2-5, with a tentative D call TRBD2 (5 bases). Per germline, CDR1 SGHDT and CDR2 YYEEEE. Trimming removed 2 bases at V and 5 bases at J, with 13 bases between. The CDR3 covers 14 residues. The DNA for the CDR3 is TGTGCCAGCAGCTTCCAACAGTGCGGGGAGACCCAGTACTTC. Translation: CASSFQQCGETQYF. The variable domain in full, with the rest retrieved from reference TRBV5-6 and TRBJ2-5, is DAGVTQSPTHLIKTRGQQVTLRCSPKSGHDTVSWYQQALGQGPQFIFQYYEEEERQRGNFPDRFSGHQFPNYSSELNVNALLLGDSALYLCASSFQQCGETQYFGPGTRLLVL.

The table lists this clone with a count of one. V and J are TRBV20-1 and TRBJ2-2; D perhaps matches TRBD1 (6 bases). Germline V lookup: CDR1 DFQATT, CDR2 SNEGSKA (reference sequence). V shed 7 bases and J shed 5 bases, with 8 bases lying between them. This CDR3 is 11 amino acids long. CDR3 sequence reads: CSVTGTGELFF. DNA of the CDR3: TGCAGTGTTACAGGGACCGGGGAGCTGTTTTTT.

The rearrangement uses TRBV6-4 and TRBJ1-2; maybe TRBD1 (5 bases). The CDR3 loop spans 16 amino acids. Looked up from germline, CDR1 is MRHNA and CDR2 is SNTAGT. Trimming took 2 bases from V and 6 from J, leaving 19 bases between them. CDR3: CASSDATGGAPDGYTF. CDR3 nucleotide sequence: TGTGCCAGCAGTGACGCTACAGGAGGGGCCCCGGATGGCTACACCTTC.

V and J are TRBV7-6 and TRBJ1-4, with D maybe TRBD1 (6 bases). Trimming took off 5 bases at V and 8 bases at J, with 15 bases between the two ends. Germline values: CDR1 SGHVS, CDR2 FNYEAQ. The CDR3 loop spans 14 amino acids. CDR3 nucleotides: TGTGCCAGCAGCCACAGGGACGGGGGGGAAAAACTGTTTTTT. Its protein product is CASSHRDGGEKLFF.

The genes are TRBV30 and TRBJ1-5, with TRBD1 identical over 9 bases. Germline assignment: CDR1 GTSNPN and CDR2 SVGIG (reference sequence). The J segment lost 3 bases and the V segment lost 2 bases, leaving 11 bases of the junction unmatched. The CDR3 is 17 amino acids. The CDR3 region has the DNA TGTGCCTGGAGTCCCCCCCAATACAGGGGGCACAATCAGCCCCAGCATTTT. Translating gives CAWSPPQYRGHNQPQHF.

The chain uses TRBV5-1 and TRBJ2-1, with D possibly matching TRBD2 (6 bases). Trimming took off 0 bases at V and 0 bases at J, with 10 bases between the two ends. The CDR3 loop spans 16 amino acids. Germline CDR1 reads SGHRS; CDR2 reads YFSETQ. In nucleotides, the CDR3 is TGCGCCAGCAGCTTGGTTGTCGGGAGCTCCTACAATGAGCAGTTCTTC. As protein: CASSLVVGSSYNEQFF.

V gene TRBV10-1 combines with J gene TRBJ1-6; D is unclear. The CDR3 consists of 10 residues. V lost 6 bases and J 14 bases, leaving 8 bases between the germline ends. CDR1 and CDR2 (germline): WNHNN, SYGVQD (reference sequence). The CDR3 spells CASRRSTLHF. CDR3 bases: TGCGCCAGCAGGAGGAGTACCCTCCACTTT.

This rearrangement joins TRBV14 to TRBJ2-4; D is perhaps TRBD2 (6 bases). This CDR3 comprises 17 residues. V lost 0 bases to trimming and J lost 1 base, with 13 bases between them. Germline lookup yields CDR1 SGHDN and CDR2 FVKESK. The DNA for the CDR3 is TGTGCCAGCAGCCAAGATCGGGGGATGGGGGCCAAAAACATTCAGTACTTC. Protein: CASSQDRGMGAKNIQYF.

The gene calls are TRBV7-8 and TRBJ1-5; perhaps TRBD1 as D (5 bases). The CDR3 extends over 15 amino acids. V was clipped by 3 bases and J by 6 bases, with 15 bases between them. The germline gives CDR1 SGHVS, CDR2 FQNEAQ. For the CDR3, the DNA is TGTGCCAGCAGCTTGGGGCAGGGAATCGGTCAGCCCCAGCATTTT. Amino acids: CASSLGQGIGQPQHF.

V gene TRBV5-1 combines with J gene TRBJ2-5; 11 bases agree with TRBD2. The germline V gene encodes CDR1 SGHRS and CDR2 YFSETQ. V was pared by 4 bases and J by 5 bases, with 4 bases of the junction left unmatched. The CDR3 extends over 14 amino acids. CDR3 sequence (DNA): TGCGCCAGCAGCCTCCGACTAGCGGGGGAGACCCAGTACTTC. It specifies CASSLRLAGETQYF. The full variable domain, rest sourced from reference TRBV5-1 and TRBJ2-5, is KAGVTQTPRYLIKTRGQQVTLSCSPISGHRSVSWYQQTPGQGLQFLFEYFSETQRNKGNFPGRFSGRQFSNSRSEMNVSTLELGDSALYLCASSLRLAGETQYFGPGTRLLVL.